The clone carrying this T cell receptor (beta chain) appeared a few times. The antigen is undetermined. TCRdb ran MiXCR on the RT-PCR reads and lists one entry per CDR3 protein. Of roughly 190,000 distinct CDR3 sequences listed, 13% to 15% were seen once; the top ten hold 26%. The data belong to a study of response to subunit inactivated influenza vaccine. Study findings and constraints: It was suggested by the authors that few new T cells are recruited by each seasonal influenza vaccination.

V was pared by 3 bases and J by 4 bases, with 15 bases between. The germline V gene encodes CDR1 MNHEY and CDR2 SVGAGI. The CDR3 length is 15 residues. V gene TRBV6-5 combines with J gene TRBJ2-5; weak D call: TRBD2 (7 bases). The origin of this receptor is a man aged 45-65 years who received an inactivated influenza vaccine. The sequencing used CD8+ T cells sorted from PBMCs, collected less than 6 days after vaccination. This CDR3 reads CASSYSRGAAETQYF. The CDR3 DNA is TGTGCCAGCAGTTATTCCCGGGGGGCAGCAGAGACCCAGTACTTC.